This T cell receptor (beta chain) was found in a study of blood T cell repertoires in COVID-19. Looking at the study overall: COVID-19 samples collected from the United States, Italy and Spain covered acute and convalescent phases. T cells, B-cell-depleted T cells, or PBMCs provided the cDNA or gDNA that served as material.

V was clipped by 8 bases and J by 0 bases; unmatched bases: 3. This CDR3 region has 14 residues. CDR1 and CDR2 (germline): ENHRY, SYGVKD. Original handling: Estimated nucleated cell counts came from reference gene primer amplification. TCRdb's copy holds only in-frame clones and misses some; the assay was immunoSEQ multiplex PCR. V and J calls and clone size are given by that table; D and trimming were obtained from the DNA. The sample consists of some 180,000 clones, about 80% of them appearing once. This chain joins TRBV10-3 and TRBJ2-7; TRBD2 aligns across 11 bases. The receptor was derived from a woman older than 75 with acute or convalescent COVID-19. Source material: peripheral blood. The CDR3 DNA reads as TGTGCCATCGCCGGGACTAGCGGCTCCTACGAGCAGTACTTC. It translates to CAIAGTSGSYEQYF.